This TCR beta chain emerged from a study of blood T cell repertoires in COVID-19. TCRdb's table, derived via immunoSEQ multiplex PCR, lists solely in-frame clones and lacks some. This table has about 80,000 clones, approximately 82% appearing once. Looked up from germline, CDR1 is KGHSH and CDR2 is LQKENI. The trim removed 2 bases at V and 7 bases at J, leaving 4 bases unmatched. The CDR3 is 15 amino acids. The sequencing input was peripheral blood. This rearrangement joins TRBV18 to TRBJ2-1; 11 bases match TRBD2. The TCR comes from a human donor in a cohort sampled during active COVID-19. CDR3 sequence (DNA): TGTGCCAGCTCACCAGGCGCTAGCGGGAGGAATGAGCAGTTCTTC. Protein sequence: CASSPGASGRNEQFF.